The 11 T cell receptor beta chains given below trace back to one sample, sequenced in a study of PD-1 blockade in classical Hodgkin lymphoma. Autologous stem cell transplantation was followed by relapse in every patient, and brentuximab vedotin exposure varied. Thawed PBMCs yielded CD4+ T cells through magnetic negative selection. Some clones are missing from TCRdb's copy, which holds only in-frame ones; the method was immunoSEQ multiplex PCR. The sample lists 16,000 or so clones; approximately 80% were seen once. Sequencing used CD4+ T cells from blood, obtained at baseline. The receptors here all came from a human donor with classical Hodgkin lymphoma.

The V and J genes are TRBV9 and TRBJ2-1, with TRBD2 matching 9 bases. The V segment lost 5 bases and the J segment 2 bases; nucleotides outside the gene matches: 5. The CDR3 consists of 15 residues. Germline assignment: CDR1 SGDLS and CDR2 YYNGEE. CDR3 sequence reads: CASSLTSGPYNEQFF. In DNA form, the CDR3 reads TGTGCCAGCAGTCTGACTAGCGGCCCCTACAATGAGCAGTTCTTC. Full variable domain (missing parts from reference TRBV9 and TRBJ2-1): DSGVTQTPKHLITATGQRVTLRCSPRSGDLSVYWYQQSLDQGLQFLIQYYNGEERAKGNILERFSAQQFPDLHSELNLSSLELGDSALYFCASSLTSGPYNEQFFGPGTRLTVL.

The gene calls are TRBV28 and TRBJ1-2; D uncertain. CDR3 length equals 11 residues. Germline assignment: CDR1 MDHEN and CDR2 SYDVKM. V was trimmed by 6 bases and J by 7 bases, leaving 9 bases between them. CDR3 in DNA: TGTGCCAGCAGCCTTTCAATTGGCTACACCTTC. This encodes CASSLSIGYTF.

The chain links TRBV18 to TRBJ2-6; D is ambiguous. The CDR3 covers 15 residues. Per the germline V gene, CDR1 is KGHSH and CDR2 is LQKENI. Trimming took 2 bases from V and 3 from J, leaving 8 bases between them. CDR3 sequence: CASSPGVGGANVLTF. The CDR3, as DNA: TGTGCCAGCTCACCAGGCGTAGGTGGGGCCAACGTCCTGACTTTC.

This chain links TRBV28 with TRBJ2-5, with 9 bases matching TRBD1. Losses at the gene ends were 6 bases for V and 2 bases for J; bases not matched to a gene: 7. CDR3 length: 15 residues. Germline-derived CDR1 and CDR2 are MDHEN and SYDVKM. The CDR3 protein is CASRTGTGIQETQYF. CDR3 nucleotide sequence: TGTGCCAGCAGAACCGGGACAGGGATACAAGAGACCCAGTACTTC.

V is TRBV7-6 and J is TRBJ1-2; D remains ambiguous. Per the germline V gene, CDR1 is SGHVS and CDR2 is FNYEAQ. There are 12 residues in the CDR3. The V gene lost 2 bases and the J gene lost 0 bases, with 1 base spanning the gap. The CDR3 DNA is TGTGCCAGCAGCTTATCTAACTATGGCTACACCTTC. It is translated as CASSLSNYGYTF.

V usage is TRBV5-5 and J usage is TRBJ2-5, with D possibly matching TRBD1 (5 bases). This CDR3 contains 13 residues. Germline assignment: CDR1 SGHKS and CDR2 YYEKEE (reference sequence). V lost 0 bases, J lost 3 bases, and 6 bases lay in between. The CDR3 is CASSLEGEETQYF. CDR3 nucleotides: TGTGCCAGCAGCTTGGAAGGGGAAGAGACCCAGTACTTC.

The CDR3 reads CASSPRGGLNTEAFF. The CDR3 DNA reads TGTGCCAGCAGCCCCCGCGGCGGGTTGAACACTGAAGCTTTCTTT. The chain recombines TRBV7-3 with TRBJ1-1; D remains ambiguous. CDR1 and CDR2 (germline): SGHTA, FQGTGA. The CDR3 totals 15 residues. V was pared by 5 bases and J by 0 bases, with 13 bases between.

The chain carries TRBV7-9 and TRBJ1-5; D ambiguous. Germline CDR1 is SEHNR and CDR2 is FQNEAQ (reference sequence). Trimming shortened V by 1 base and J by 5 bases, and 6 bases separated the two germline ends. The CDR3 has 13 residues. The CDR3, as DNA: TGTGCCAGCAGCTTAGAAGGTGATCAGCCCCAGCATTTT. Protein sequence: CASSLEGDQPQHF.

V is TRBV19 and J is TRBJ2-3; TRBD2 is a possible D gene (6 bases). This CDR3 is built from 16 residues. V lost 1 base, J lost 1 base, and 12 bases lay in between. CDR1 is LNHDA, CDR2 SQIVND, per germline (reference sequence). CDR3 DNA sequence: TGTGCCAGTAGTATAGCCTGGAGGGCTCGCACAGATACGCAGTATTTT. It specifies CASSIAWRARTDTQYF.

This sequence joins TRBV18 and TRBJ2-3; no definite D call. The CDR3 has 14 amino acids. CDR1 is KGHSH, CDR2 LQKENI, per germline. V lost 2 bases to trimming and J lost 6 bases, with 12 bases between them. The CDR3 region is CASSPGINGDTQYF. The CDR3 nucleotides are TGTGCCAGCTCACCAGGCATCAACGGGGATACGCAGTATTTT.

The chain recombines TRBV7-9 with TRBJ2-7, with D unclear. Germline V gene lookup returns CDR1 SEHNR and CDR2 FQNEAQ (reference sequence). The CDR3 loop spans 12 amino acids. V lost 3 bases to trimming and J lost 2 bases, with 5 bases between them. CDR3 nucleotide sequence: TGTGCCAGCAGCTTGACGGCCTACGAGCAGTACTTC. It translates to CASSLTAYEQYF.